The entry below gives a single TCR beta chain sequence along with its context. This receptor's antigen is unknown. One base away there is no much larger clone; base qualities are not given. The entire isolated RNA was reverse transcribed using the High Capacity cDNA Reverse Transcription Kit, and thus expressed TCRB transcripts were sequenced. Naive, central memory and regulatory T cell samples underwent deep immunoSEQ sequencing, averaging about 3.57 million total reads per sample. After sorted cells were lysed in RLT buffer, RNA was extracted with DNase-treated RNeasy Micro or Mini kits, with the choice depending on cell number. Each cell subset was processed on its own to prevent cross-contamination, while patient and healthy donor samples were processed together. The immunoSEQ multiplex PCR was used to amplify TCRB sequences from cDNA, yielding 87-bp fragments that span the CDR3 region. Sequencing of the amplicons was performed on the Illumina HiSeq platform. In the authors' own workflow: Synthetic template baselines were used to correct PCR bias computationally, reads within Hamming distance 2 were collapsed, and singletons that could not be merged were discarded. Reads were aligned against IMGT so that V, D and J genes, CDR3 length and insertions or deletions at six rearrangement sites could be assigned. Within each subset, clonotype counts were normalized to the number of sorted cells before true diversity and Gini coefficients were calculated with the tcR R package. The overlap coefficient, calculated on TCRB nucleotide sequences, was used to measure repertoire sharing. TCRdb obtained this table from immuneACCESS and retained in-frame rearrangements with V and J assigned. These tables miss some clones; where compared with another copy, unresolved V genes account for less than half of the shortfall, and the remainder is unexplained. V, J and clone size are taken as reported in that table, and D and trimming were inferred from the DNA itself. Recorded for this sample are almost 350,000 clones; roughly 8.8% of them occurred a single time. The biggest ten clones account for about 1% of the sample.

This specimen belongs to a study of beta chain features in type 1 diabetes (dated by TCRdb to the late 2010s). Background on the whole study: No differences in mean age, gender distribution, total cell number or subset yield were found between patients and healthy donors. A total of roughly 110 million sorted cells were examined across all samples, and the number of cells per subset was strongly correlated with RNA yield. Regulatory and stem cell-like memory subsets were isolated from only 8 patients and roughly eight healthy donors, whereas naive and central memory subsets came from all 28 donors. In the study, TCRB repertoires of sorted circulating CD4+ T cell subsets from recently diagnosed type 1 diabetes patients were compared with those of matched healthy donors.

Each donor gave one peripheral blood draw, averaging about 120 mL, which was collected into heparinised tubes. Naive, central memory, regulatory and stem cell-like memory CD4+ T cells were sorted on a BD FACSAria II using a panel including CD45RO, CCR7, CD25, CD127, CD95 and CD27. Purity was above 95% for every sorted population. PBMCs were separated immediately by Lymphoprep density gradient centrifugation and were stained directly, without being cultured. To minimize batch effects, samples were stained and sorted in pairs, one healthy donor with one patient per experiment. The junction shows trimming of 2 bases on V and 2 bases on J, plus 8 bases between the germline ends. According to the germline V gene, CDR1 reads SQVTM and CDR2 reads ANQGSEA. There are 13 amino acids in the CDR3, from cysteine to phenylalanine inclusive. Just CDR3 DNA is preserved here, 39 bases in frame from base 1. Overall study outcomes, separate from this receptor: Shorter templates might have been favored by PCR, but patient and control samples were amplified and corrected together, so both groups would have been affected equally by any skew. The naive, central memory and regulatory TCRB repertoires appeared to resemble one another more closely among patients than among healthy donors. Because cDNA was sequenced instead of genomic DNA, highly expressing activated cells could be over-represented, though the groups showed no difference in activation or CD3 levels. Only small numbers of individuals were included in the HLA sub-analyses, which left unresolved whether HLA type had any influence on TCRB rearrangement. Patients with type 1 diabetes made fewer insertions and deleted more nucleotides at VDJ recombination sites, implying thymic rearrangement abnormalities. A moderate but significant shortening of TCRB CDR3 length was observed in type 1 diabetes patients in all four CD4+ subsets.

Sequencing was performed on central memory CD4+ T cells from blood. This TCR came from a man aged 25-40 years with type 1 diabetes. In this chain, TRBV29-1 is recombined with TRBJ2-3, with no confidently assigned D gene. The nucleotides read TGCAGCGTTGAAAGGCTGAACACAGATACGCAGTATTTT. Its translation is CSVERLNTDTQYF.